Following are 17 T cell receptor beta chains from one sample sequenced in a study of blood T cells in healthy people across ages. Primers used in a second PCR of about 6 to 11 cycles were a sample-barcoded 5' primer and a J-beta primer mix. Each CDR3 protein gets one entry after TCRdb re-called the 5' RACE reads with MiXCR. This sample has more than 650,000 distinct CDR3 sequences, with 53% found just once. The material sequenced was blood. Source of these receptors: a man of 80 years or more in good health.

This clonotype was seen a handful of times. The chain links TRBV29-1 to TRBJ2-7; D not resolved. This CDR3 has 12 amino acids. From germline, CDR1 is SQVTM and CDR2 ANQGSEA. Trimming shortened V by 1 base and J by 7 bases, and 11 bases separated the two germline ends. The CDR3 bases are TGCAGCGTTGAAGCCTCCACGAGGGAGCAGTACTTC. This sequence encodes CSVEASTREQYF.

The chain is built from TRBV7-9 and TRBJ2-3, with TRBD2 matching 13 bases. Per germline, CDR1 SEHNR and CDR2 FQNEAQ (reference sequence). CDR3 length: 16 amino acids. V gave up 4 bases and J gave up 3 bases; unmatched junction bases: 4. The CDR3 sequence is CASSSLGLAGTDTQYF. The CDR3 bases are TGTGCCAGCAGCTCACTGGGACTAGCGGGAACAGATACGCAGTATTTT.

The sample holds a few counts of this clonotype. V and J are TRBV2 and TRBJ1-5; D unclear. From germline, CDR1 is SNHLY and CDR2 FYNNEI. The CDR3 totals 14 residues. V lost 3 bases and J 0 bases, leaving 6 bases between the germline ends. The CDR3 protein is CASSDGSSNQPQHF. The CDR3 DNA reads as TGTGCCAGCAGTGATGGTAGTAGCAATCAGCCCCAGCATTTT.

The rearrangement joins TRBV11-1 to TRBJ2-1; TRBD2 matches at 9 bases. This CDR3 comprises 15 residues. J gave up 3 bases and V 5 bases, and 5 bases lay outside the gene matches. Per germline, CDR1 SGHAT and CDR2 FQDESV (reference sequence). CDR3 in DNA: TGTGCCAGCAGCCAGCGGGGGGCGGTCTACAATGAGCAGTTCTTC. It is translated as CASSQRGAVYNEQFF.

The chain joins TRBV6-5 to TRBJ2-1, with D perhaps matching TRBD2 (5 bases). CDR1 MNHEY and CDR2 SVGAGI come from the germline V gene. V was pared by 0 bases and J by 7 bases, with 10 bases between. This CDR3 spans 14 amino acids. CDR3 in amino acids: CASSYSNGVNEQFF. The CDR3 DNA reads TGTGCCAGCAGTTACTCGAACGGGGTAAATGAGCAGTTCTTC.

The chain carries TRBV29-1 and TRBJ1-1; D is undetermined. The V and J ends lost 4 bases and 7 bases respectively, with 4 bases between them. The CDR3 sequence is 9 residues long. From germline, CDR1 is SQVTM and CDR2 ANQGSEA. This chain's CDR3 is CSVGGEAFF. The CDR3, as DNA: TGCAGCGTTGGTGGTGAAGCTTTCTTT.

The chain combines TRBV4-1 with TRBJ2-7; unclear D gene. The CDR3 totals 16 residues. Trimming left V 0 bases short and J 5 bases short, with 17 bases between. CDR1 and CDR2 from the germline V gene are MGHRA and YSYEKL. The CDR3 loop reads CASSQDSPSHRDEQYF. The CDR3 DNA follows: TGCGCCAGCAGCCAAGATAGCCCCTCCCACCGGGACGAGCAGTACTTC.

The CDR3 here is CSASRASISSYEQYF. CDR3 DNA sequence: TGCAGTGCTAGTCGGGCTAGCATAAGCTCCTACGAGCAGTACTTC. The chain employs TRBV20-1 and TRBJ2-7, with a possible D match to TRBD2 (5 bases). Germline CDR1 is DFQATT and CDR2 is SNEGSKA (reference sequence). V lost 3 bases to trimming and J lost 0 bases, with 15 bases between them. The CDR3 length is 15 residues.

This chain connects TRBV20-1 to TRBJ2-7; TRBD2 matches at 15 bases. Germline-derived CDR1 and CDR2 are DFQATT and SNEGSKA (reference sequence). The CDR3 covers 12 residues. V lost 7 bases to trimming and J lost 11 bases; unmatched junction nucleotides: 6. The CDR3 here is CSGTSGRAKEYF. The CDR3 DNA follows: TGCAGTGGGACTAGCGGGAGGGCCAAGGAGTACTTC.

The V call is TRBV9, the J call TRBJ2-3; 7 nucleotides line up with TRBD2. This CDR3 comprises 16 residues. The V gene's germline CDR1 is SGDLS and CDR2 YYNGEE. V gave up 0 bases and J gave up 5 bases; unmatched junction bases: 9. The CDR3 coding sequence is TGTGCCAGCAGCGTAGCTGGCGGGAGCATTGGAGATACGCAGTATTTT. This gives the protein CASSVAGGSIGDTQYF.

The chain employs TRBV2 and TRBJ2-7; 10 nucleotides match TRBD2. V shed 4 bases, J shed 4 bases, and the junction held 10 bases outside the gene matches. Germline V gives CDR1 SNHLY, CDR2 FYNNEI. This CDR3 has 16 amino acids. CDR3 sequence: CASSGPSGSHAYEQYF. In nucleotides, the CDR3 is TGTGCCAGCAGTGGCCCTAGCGGGAGTCACGCATACGAGCAGTACTTC.

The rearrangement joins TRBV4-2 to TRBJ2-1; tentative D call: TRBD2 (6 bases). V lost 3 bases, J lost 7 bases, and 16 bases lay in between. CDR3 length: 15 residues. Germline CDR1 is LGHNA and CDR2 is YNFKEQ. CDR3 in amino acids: CASSQGTGGRNEQFF. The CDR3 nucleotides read TGTGCCAGCAGCCAGGGGACTGGGGGTAGGAATGAGCAGTTCTTC.

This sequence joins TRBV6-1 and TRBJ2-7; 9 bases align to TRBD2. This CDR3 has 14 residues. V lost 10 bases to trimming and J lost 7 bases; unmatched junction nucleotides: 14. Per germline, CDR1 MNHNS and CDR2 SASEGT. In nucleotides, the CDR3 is TGTGCCACCACGGGCGGGAGGGCCGGTAATGAGCAGTACTTC. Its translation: CATTGGRAGNEQYF.

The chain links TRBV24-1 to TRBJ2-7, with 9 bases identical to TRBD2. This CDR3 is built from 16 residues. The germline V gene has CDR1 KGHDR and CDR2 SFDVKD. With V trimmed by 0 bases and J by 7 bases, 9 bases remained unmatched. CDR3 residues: CATSDLAGGNYNEQYF. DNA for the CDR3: TGTGCCACCAGTGATTTGGCGGGAGGGAACTACAATGAGCAGTACTTC.

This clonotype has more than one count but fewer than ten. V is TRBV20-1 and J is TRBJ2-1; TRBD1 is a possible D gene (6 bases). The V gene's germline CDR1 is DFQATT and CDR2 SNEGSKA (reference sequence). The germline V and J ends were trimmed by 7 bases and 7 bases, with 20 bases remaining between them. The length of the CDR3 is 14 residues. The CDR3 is CSVRGREIFNEQFF. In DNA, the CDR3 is TGCAGTGTCAGGGGCAGGGAGATTTTTAATGAGCAGTTCTTC.

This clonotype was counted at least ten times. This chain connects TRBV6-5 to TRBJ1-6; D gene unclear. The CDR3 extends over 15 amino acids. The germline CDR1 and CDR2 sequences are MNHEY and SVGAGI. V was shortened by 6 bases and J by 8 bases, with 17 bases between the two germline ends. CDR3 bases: TGTGCCAGCAGCTCCCGGGGTTTAAGGGATTCACCCCTCCACTTT. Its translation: CASSSRGLRDSPLHF.

CDR3 protein: CASSEPHVGAEAFF. The CDR3 nucleotides read TGTGCCAGCAGTGAACCCCACGTGGGCGCTGAAGCTTTCTTT. V usage is TRBV25-1 and J usage is TRBJ1-1; no firm D call. The CDR3 extends over 14 amino acids. CDR1 is MGHDK and CDR2 is SYGVNS in the germline V gene. V was clipped by 2 bases and J by 6 bases, with 13 bases between them.